The clone carrying this TCR beta chain appeared a few times. The PCR employed 60 Vbeta primers together with 13 Jbeta primers. Using immunoSEQ multiplex PCR, the repertoire was profiled, and TCRdb retains in-frame clones only, with some absent. The sample shows over 120,000 clones, roughly 80% of them seen only once. This specimen comes from a study of cytomegalovirus exposure and HLA in healthy donors. The receptor was derived from a young woman in good health and CMV-seronegative. Material for sequencing was PBMCs.

The CDR3 DNA follows: TGTGCCAGCAGTTGGGGCGGGACAGATGGCTACACCTTC. Translating gives CASSWGGTDGYTF. The chain is built from TRBV6-5 and TRBJ1-2; 7 bases line up with TRBD1. This CDR3 spans 13 amino acids. Trimming cost V 4 bases and J 6 bases; bases outside gene matches: 5. CDR1 is MNHEY, CDR2 SVGAGI, per germline.